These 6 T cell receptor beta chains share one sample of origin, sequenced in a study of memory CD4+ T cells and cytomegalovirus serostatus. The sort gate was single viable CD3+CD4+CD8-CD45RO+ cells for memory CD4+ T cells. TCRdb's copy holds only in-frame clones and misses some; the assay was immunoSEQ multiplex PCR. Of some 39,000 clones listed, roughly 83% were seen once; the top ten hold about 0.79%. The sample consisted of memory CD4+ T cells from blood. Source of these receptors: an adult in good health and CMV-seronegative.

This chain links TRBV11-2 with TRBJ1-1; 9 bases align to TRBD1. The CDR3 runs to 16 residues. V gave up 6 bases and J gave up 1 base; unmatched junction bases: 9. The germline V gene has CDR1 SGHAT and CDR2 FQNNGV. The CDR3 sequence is CASRSPDRGANTEAFF. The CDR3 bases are TGTGCCAGCAGGTCGCCTGACAGGGGGGCGAACACTGAAGCTTTCTTT.

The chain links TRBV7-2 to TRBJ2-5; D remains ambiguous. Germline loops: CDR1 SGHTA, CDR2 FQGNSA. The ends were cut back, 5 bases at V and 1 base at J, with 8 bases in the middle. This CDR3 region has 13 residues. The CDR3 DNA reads TGTGCCAGCAGCGCAACTATCCAAGAGACCCAGTACTTC. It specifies CASSATIQETQYF. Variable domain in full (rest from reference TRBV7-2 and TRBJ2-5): GAGVSQSPSNKVTEKGKDVELRCDPISGHTALYWYRQSLGQGLEFLIYFQGNSAPDKSGLPSDRFSAERTGGSVSTLTIQRTQQEDSAVYLCASSATIQETQYFGPGTRLLVL.

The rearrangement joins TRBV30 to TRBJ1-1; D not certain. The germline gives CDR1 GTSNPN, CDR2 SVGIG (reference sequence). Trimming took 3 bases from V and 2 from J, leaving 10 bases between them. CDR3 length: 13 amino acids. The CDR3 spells CAWSSDGNTEAFF. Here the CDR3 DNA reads TGTGCCTGGAGCTCGGACGGAAACACTGAAGCTTTCTTT.

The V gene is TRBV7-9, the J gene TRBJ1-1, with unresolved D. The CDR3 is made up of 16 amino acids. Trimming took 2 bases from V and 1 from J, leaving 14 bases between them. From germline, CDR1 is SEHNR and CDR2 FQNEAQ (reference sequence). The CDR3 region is CASSLYVSRQNTEAFF. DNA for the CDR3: TGTGCCAGCAGCTTATACGTTAGCAGACAGAACACTGAAGCTTTCTTT.

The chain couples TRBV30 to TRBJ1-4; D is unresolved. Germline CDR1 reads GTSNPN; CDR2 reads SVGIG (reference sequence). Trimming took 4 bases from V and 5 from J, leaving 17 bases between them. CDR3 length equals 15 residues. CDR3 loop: CAWTIRKPGNEKLFF. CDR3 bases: TGTGCCTGGACGATTAGGAAGCCGGGAAATGAAAAACTGTTTTTT.

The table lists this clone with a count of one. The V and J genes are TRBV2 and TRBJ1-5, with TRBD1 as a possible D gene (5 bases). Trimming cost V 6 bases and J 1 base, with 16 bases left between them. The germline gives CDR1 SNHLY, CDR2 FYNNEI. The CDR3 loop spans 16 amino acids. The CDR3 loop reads CASRFMAGMSNQPQHF. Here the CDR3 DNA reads TGTGCCAGCAGGTTTATGGCAGGGATGAGCAATCAGCCCCAGCATTTT.